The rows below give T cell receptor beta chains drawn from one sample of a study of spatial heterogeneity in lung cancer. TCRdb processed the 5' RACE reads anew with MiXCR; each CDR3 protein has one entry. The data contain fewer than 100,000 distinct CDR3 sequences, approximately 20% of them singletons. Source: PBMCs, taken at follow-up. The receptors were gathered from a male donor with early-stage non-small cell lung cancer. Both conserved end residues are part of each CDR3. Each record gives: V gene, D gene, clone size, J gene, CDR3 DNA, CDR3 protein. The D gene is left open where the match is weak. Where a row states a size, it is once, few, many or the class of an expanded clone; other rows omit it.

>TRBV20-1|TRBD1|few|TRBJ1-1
TGCAGTGCTAGACCTTTGGGGACAGGGGGCAAAAACACTGAAGCTTTCTTT
CSARPLGTGGKNTEAFF
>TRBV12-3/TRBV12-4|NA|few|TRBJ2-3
TGTGCCAGCAACCAAGGACAGACCGATACGCAGTATTTT
CASNQGQTDTQYF
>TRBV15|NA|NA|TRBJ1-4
TGTGCCACCAGCGGACGACAGGACCCAACTAATGAAAAACTGTTTTTT
CATSGRQDPTNEKLFF
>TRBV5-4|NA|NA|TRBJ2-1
TGTGCCAGCAGCCCTGGAGGGGGAATAAGCTCCTACAATGAGCAGTTCTTC
CASSPGGGISSYNEQFF
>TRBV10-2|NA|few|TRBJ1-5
TGCGCCAGCAGCCATGGGGGGGGCTATCAGCCCCAGCATTTT
CASSHGGGYQPQHF
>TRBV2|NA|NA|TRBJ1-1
TGTGCCAGCAGCTCCAGGGGCACACCGAACACTGAAGCTTTCTTT
CASSSRGTPNTEAFF
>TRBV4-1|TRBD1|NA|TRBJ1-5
TGCGCCAGCAGCCAAGCAGGGGGCGCGGGCAATCAGCCCCAGCATTTT
CASSQAGGAGNQPQHF
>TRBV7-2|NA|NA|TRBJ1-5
TGTGCCAGCAGCGATCGGGGGGGCAATCAGCCCCAGCATTTT
CASSDRGGNQPQHF
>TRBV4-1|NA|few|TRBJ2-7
TGCGCCAGCAGCGCCGGCTACGAGCAGTACTTC
CASSAGYEQYF
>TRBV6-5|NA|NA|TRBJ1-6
TGTGCCAGCAGTTACAACGACAGGTCGAATTCACCCCTCCACTTT
CASSYNDRSNSPLHF
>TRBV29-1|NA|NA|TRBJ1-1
TGCAGCGTTGATCGGTGGAACACTGAAGCTTTCTTT
CSVDRWNTEAFF
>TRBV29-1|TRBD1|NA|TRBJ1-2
TGCAGCGTTGCGGTGACAGGGCATGGCTACACCTTC
CSVAVTGHGYTF
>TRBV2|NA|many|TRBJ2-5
TGTGCCAGCAGTGGGAGCCAAGAGACCCAGTACTTC
CASSGSQETQYF
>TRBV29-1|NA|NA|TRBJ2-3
TGCAGCGTTGGGGACTTCACATATACGCAGTATTTT
CSVGDFTYTQYF
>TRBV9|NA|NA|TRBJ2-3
TGTGCCAGCAGCGTAGGAGCTGCCACCAGGGCAGATACGCAGTATTTT
CASSVGAATRADTQYF
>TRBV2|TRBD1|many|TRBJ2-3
TGTGCCAGCAGCTGGACAGGGAAGAAGTATTTT
CASSWTGKKYF
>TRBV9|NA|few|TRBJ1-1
TGTGCCAGCAGCGTAGCTCTTGCAGGGAACACTGAAGCTTTCTTT
CASSVALAGNTEAFF
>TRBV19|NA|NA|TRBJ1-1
TGTGCCAGTAGCCCGGAGCCACCGAACACTGAAGCTTTCTTT
CASSPEPPNTEAFF
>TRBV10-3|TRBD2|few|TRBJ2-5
TGTGCCATCAGTGCTGGGCTAGCGGGAGGAGAGACCCAGTACTTC
CAISAGLAGGETQYF
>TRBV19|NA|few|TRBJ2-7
TGTGCCAGTAGTGGACGGGCCGGTATCTACGAGCAGTACTTC
CASSGRAGIYEQYF
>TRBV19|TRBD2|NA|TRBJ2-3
TGTGCCAGTAGTACCCCGGGGGGGAATCCAAAGCGGGAGTTGATGGATACGCAGTATTTT
CASSTPGGNPKRELMDTQYF